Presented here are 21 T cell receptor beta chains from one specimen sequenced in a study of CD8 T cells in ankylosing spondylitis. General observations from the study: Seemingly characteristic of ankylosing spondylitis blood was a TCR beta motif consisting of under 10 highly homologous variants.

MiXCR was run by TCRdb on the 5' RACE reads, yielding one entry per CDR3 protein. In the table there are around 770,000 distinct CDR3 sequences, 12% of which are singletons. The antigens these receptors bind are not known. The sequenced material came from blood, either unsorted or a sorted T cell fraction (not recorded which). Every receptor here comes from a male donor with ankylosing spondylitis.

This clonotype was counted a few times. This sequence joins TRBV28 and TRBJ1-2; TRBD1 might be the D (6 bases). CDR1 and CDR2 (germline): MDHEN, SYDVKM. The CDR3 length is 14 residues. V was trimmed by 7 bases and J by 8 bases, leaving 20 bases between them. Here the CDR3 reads CASTPPGLGAGYTF. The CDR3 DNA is TGTGCCAGCACCCCCCCAGGGTTGGGGGCCGGCTACACCTTC.

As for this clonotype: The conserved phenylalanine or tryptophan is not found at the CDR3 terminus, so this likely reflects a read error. The CDR3 here is CSARDEVSGYTI. CDR3 DNA: TGCAGTGCTAGAGATGAGGTTTCGGGCTACACCATC. The genes are TRBV20-1 and TRBJ1-2; no definite D call. The CDR3 is 12 residues long. CDR1 and CDR2 (germline): DFQATT, SNEGSKA (reference sequence). V lost 0 bases and J lost 8, with 10 bases in between.

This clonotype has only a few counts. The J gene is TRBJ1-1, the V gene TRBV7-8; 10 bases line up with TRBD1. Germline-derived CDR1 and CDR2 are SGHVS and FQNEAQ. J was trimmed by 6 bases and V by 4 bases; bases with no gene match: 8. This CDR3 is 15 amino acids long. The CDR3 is CASSYPGTGVSEAFF. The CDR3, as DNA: TGTGCCAGCAGCTACCCCGGGACAGGGGTGTCTGAAGCTTTCTTT. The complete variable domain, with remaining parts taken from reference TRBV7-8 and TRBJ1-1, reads GAGVSQSPRYKVAKRGQDVALRCDPISGHVSLFWYQQALGQGPEFLTYFQNEAQLDKSGLPSDRFFAERPEGSVSTLKIQRTQQEDSAVYLCASSYPGTGVSEAFFGQGTRLTVV.

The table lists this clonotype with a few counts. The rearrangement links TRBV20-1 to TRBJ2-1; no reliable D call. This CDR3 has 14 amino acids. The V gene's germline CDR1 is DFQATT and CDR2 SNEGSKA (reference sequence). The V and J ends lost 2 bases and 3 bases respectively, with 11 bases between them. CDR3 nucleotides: TGCAGTGCTAGACGGCCAGCGATCTACAATGAGCAGTTCTTC. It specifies CSARRPAIYNEQFF.

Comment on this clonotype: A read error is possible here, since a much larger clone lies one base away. The CDR3 here is CASRPGQMNTEAFF. CDR3 DNA: TGTGCCAGCAGACCCGGACAGATGAACACTGAAGCTTTCTTT. The V call is TRBV12-3 or TRBV12-4, the J call TRBJ1-1, with D possibly matching TRBD1 (6 bases). V was pared by 6 bases and J by 0 bases, with 11 bases between. The CDR3 totals 14 residues.

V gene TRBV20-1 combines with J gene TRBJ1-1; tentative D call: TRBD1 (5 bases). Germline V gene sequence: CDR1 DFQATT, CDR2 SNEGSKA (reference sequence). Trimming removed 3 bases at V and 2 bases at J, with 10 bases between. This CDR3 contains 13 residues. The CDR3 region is CSASSDRNTEAFF. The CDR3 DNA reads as TGCAGTGCTAGCAGCGACAGAAACACTGAAGCTTTCTTT.

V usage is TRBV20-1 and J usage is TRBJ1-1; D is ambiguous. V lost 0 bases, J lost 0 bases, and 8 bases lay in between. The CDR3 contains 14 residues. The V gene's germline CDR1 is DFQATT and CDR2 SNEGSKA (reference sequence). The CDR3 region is CSARDAGMNTEAFF. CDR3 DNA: TGCAGTGCTAGAGATGCGGGGATGAACACTGAAGCTTTCTTT.

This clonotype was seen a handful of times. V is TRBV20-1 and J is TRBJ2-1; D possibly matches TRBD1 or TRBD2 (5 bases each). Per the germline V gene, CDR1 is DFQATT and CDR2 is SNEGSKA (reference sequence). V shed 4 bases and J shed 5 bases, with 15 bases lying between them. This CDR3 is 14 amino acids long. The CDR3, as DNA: TGCAGTGCTACAGACCGGGACCCCAACAATGAGCAGTTCTTC. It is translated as CSATDRDPNNEQFF.

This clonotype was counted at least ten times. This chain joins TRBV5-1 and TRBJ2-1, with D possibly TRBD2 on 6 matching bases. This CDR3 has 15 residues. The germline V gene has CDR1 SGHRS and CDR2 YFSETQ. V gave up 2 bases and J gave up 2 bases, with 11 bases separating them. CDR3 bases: TGCGCCAGCAGCTTATGGGAGGCTCCCTACAATGAGCAGTTCTTC. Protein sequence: CASSLWEAPYNEQFF.

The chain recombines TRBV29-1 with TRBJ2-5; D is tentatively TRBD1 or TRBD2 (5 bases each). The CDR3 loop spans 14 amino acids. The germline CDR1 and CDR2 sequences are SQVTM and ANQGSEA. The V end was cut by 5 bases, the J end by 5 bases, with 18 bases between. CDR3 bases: TGCAGCGTTACCGGGACGGTCCTTCGGGAGACCCAGTACTTC. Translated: CSVTGTVLRETQYF.

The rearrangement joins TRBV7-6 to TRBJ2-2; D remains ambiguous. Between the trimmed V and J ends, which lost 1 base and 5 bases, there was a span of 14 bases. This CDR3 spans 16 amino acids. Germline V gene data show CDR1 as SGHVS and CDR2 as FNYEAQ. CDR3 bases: TGTGCCAGCAGCTTAGAACCAGCAATCATTACCGGGGAGCTGTTTTTT. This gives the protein CASSLEPAIITGELFF.

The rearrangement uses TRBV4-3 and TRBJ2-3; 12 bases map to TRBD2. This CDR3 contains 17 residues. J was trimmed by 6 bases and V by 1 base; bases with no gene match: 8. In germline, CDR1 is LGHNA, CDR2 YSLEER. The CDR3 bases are TGCGCCAGCAGCCAAGGGTGGACTAGCGGGATTCAGGATACGCAGTATTTT. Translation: CASSQGWTSGIQDTQYF.

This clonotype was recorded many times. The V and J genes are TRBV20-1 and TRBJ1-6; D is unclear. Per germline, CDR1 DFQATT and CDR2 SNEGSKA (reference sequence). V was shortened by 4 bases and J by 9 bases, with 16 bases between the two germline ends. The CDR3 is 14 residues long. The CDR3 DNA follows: TGCAGTGCTACCTTCGAAGTCTTCTCTTCACCCCTCCACTTT. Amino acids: CSATFEVFSSPLHF.

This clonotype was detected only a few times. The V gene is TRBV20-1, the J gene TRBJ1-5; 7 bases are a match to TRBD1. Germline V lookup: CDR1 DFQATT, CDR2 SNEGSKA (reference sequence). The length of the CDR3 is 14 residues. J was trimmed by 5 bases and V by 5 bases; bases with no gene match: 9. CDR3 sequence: CSAPTGQGDQPQHF. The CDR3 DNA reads TGCAGTGCTCCCACCGGGCAGGGGGATCAGCCCCAGCATTTT.

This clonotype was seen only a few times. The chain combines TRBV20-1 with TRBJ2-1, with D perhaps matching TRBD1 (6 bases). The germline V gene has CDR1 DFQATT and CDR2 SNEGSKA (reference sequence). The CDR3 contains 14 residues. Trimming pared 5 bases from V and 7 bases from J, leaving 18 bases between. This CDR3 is CSASRDTYKNEQFF. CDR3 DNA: TGCAGTGCTTCTCGGGACACCTACAAAAATGAGCAGTTCTTC.

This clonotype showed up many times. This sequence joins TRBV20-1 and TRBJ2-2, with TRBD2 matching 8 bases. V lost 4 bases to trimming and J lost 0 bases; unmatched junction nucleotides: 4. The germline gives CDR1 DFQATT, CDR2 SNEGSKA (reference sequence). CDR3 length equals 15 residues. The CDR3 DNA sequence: TGCAGTGCTACTGATAGCGGGGCGAACACCGGGGAGCTGTTTTTT. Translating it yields CSATDSGANTGELFF.

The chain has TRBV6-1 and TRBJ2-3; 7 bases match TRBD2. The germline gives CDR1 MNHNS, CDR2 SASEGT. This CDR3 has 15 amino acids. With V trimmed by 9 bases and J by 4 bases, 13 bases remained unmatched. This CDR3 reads CASKGWGGRADTQYF. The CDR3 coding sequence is TGTGCCAGTAAGGGTTGGGGGGGTCGGGCAGATACGCAGTATTTT.

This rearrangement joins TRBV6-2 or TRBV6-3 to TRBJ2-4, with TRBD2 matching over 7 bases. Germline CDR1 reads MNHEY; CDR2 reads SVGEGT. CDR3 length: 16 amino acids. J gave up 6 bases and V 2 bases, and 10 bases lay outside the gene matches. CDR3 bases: TGTGCCAGCAGTTACAGTGGCGGGGGAACCAGAAACATTCAGTACTTC. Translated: CASSYSGGGTRNIQYF.

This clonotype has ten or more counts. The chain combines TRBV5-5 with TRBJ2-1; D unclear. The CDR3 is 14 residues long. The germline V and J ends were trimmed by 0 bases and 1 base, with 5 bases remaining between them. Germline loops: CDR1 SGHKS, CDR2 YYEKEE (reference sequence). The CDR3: CASSLGESYNEQFF. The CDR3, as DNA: TGTGCCAGCAGCTTGGGGGAATCCTACAATGAGCAGTTCTTC.

CDR3 coding DNA: TGTGCCGGCGGCAGGATCCTTAGGTACGGCTACACCTTC. As protein: CAGGRILRYGYTF. V is TRBV2 and J is TRBJ1-2; D is uncertain. The V end lost 11 bases, the J end lost 8 bases, and 21 bases lay between the germline ends. In germline, CDR1 is SNHLY, CDR2 FYNNEI. This CDR3 contains 13 residues.

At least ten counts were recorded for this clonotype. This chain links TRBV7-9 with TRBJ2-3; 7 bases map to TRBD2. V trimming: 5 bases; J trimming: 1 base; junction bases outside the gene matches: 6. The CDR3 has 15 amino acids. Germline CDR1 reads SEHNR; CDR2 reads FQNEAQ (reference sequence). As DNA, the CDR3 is TGTGCCAGCAGCGAGCGGCTAGCGGGCACAGATACGCAGTATTTT. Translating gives CASSERLAGTDTQYF.